What follows describes a single T cell receptor beta chain. The table lists this clonotype with many counts. What antigen it recognizes has not been identified. Base qualities were left out, and no much larger clone turns up one base away. In light of the paper, this sample's treatment or condition label describes: allogeneic hematopoietic cell transplantation with graft depleted of TCRalphabeta T cells and CD19 B cells. Transplant recipients were children who received TCRalphabeta/CD19-depleted allogeneic hematopoietic cell grafts. These data come from a study of T-cell reconstitution after alpha-beta-depleted transplantation in children (dated by TCRdb to 2015 to 2016). At the level of the whole study: T-cell immune reconstitution after TCRalphabeta/CD19-depleted allogeneic hematopoietic cell transplantation in children was quantitatively tracked in the study by means of TCR repertoire profiling. Paper-wide results and their limitations: Over the following months the frequencies of hyperexpanded clones went down, and after one year T-cell counts and TCRbeta diversity were mostly credited to newly produced T cells. In some patients, the high TCRbeta diversity seen at day 60 was put down to recipient T cells and intrathymic progenitors that had survived conditioning. About two months after transplant, the apparently early recovery of alphabetaT-cell counts reportedly depended on just several hundred clones that had expanded rapidly and came from non-depleted graft cells.

The CDR3, cysteine through phenylalanine, is 14 amino acids long. Only the CDR3 portion is preserved as DNA: 42 bases, with reading frame beginning at the first base. The junction carries 15 bases between V and J, which are trimmed by 6 bases and 4 bases respectively. Library prep was done by PCR. For sequencing, an Illumina HiSeq 2500 was employed. TCR library preparation used molecular barcoding, with unique molecular identifiers applied to normalize quantification of the TCRbeta repertoire. The public reads were reanalyzed by TCRdb: fastp trimming at Q25, MiXCR alignment, in-frame beta chains only. Rows matching on CDR3 protein sequence are summarized as one entry with the most common DNA and genes. In all, the sample holds 200,000 to 250,000 distinct CDR3 sequences, and roughly 7.7% of those were seen once. Roughly 5.8% of the sample is taken by the ten largest.

The receptor comes from a male patient under 18 who had a stem cell transplant for acute lymphoblastic leukemia, so the T cells may come from the graft donor. Sequencing was performed on PBMCs, mostly from graft donor cells, taken 180 days after TCRalphabeta/CD19-depleted stem cell transplant. The chain is encoded by TRBV12-3 or TRBV12-4 joined to TRBJ1-2; the D segment cannot be called with confidence. In nucleotides, the sequence is TGTGCCAGCAGCTCGGCGGGCGCGGGCTATGGCTACACCTTC. Its translation is CASSSAGAGYGYTF.